The present entry profiles one TCR beta chain with its context. In the authors' methods: The authors estimated nucleated cell counts from reference gene primer amplification. Data came from immunoSEQ multiplex PCR; TCRdb stores just in-frame clones and leaves some out. V, J and clone size are taken as reported in that table, and D and trimming were inferred from the DNA itself. The sample includes about 200,000 clones, about 90% seen only once; the top ten take 0.75% to 1%. The data were obtained in a study of blood T cell repertoires in COVID-19. On the study more broadly: Some COVID-19 samples were acute and others convalescent; all came from the United States, Italy and Spain. From T cells, B-cell-depleted T cells, or PBMCs came the material, which was cDNA or gDNA.

The CDR3 covers 12 residues. Germline loops: CDR1 KGHSH, CDR2 LQKENI. V was clipped by 6 bases and J by 4 bases; unmatched bases: 2. Seattle-derived patients entered the study during active infection and were followed longitudinally. The specimen sequenced was peripheral blood. The receptor was isolated from a man aged 55 to 70 with COVID-19, enrolled during active disease. The J gene is TRBJ1-2, the V gene TRBV18; 7 bases fit TRBD1. The CDR3 loop is CASSRDSYGYTF. As DNA, the CDR3 is TGTGCCAGCTCCCGGGACAGCTATGGCTACACCTTC.